One T cell receptor (beta chain) is described in this entry. Per the study methods: Amplification from reference gene primers served as the basis for estimated nucleated cell counts. Measured with immunoSEQ multiplex PCR; TCRdb has only the in-frame clones, and not every one. The V and J calls and clone size were taken over from that table, and D and trimming were inferred from the DNA. The repertoire has roughly 100,000 clones, around 90% of them found once; the top ten carry 5.1%. The sample belongs to a study of blood T cell repertoires in COVID-19. Study context: Samples came from the United States, Italy and Spain, spanning acute and convalescent COVID-19. T cells, B-cell-depleted T cells, or PBMCs provided the cDNA or gDNA that served as material.

Material: peripheral blood. The origin of this receptor is a human donor in a cohort sampled during active COVID-19.

The CDR3 bases are TGTGCCAGCAGCGTCCGAGACAGAAGCTGGGACACTGAAGCTTTCTTT. This translates into CASSVRDRSWDTEAFF. V usage is TRBV9 and J usage is TRBJ1-1; D may be TRBD1 (5 bases). V was trimmed by 2 bases and J by 3 bases, leaving 17 bases between them. There are 16 residues in the CDR3. Germline values: CDR1 SGDLS, CDR2 YYNGEE.